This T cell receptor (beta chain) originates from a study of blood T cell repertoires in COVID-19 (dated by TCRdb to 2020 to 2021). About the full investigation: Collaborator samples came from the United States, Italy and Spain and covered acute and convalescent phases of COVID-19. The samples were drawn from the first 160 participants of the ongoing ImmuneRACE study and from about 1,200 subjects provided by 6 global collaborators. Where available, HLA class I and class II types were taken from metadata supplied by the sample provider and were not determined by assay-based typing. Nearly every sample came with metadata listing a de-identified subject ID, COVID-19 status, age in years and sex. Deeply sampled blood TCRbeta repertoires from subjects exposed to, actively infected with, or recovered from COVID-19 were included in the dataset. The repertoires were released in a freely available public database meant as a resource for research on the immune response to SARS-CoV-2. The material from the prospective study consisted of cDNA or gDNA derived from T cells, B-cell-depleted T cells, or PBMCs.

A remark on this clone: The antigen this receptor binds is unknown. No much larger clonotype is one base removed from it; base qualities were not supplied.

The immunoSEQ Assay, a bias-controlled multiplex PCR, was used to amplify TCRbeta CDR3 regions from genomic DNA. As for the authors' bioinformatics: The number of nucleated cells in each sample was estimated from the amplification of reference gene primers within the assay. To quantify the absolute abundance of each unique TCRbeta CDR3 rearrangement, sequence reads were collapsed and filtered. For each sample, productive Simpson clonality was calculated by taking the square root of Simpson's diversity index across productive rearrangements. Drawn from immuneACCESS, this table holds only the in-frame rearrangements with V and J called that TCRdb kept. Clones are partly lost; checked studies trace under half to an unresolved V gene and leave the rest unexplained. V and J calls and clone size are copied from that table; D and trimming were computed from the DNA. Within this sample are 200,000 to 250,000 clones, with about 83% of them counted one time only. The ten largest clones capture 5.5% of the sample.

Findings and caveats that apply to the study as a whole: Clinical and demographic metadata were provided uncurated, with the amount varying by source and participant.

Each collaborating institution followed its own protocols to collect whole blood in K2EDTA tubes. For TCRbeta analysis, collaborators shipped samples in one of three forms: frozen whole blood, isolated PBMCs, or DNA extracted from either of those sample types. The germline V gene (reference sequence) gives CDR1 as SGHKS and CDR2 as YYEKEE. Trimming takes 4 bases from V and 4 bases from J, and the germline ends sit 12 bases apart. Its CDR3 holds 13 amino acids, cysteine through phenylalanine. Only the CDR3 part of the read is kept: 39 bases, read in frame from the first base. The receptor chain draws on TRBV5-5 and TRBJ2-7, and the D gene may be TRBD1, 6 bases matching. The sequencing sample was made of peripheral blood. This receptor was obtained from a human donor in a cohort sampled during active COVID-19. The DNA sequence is TGTGCCAGCAGCCGGACCACAGGGTACGAGCAGTACTTC. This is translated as CASSRTTGYEQYF. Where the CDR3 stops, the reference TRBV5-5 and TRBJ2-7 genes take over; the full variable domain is DAGVTQSPTHLIKTRGQQVTLRCSPISGHKSVSWYQQVLGQGPQFIFQYYEKEERGRGNFPDRFSARQFPNYSSELNVNALLLGDSALYLCASSRTTGYEQYFGPGTRLTVT.